This T cell receptor (beta chain) stems from a study of cytomegalovirus exposure and HLA in healthy donors. Study-wide context: There were roughly 80 million unique TCRs (from HLA-typed donors) in an early data release. Broader study findings: Cytomegalovirus status, reportedly, was diagnosed with high specificity and sensitivity by the classifier. Approximately 17,000 TCR beta sequences were associated with HLA alleles at 0.05 false discovery rate in a later analysis.

Of note for this clone: The target antigen is unknown.

The CDR3 is 13 residues long. Trimming took off 9 bases at V and 4 bases at J, with 14 bases between the two ends. CDR1 and CDR2 (germline): SGHRS, YFSETQ. The study ran its PCR with 60 Vbeta and 13 Jbeta primers. Using immunoSEQ multiplex PCR, the repertoire was profiled, and TCRdb retains in-frame clones only, with some absent. The profile shows about 170,000 clones, roughly 83% of them singletons. This chain connects TRBV5-1 to TRBJ2-1; TRBD1 might be the D (6 bases). The receptor comes from a boy aged 2-15 years in good health and CMV-seronegative. Sequencing was done on a sample of PBMCs. This chain's CDR3 is CATSEGEYNEQFF. The CDR3 DNA reads TGCGCCACCTCCGAGGGGGAGTACAATGAGCAGTTCTTC.